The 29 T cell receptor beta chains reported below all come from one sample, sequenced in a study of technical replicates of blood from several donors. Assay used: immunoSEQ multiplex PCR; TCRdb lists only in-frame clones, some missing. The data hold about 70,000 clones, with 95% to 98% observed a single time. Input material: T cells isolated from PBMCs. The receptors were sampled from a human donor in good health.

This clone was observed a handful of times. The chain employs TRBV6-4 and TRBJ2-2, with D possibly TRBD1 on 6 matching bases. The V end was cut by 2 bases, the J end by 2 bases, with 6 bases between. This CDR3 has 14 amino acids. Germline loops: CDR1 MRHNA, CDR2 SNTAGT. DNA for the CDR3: TGTGCCAGCAGTGACGGGACAAACACCGGGGAGCTGTTTTTT. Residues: CASSDGTNTGELFF.

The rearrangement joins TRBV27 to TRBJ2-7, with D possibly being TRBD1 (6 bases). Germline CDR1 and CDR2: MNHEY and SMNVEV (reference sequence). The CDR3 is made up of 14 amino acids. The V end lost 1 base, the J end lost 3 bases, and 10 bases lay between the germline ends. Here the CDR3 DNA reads TGTGCCAGCAGTTTATGGACGGGACACTACGAGCAGTACTTC. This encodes CASSLWTGHYEQYF.

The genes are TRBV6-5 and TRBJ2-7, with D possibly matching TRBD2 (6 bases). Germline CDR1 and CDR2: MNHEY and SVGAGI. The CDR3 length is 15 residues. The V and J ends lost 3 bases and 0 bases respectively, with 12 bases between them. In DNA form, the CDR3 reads TGTGCCAGCAGTTATCTTTGGGGGGACTCCTACGAGCAGTACTTC. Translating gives CASSYLWGDSYEQYF.

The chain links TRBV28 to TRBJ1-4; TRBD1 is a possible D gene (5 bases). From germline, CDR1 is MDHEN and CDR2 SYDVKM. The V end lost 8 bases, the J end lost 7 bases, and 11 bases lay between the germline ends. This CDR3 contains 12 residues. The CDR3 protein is CASGGGGEKLFF. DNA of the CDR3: TGTGCCAGCGGGGGGGGAGGTGAAAAACTGTTTTTT.

CDR3 loop: CSGRGTGGGYEQYF. The CDR3 DNA sequence: TGCAGCGGACGGGGGACAGGGGGCGGCTACGAGCAGTACTTC. The chain carries TRBV29-1 and TRBJ2-7; 12 nucleotides match TRBD1. This CDR3 is built from 14 residues. Germline assignment: CDR1 SQVTM and CDR2 ANQGSEA. With V trimmed by 7 bases and J by 3 bases, 7 bases remained unmatched.

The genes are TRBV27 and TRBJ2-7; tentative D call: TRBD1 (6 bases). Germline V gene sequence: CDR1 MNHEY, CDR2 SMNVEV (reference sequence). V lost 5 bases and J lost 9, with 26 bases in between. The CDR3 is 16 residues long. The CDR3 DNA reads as TGTGCCAGCAGTCCCTCCATAGGGGGAAAACACCTAGGGCAGTACTTC. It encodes CASSPSIGGKHLGQYF.

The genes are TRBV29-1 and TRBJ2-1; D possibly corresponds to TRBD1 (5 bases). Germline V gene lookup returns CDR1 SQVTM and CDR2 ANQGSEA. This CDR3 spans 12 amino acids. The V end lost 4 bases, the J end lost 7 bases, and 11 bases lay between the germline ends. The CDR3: CSVGTRPNEQFF. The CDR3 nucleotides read TGCAGCGTTGGGACACGGCCGAATGAGCAGTTCTTC.

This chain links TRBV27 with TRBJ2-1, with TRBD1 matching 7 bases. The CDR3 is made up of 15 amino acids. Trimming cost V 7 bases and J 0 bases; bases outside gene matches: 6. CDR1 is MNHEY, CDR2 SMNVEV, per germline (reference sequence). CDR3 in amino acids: CASTWDSSSYNEQFF. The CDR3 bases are TGTGCCAGCACCTGGGACAGTAGCTCCTACAATGAGCAGTTCTTC.

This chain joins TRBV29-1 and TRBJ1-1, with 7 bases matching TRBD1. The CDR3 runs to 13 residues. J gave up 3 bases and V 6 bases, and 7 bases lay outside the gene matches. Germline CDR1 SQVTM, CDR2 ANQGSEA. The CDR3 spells CSVDTGVDTEAFF. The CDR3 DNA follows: TGCAGCGTGGATACAGGGGTCGACACTGAAGCTTTCTTT.

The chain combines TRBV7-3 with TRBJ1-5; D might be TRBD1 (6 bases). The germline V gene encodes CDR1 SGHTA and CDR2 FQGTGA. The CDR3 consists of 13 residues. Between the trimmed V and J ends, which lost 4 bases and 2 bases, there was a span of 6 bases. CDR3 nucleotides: TGTGCCAGCAGCTGGACAGGCAATCAGCCCCAGCATTTT. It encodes CASSWTGNQPQHF. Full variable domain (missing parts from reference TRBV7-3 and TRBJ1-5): GAGVSQTPSNKVTEKGKYVELRCDPISGHTALYWYRQSLGQGPEFLIYFQGTGAADDSGLPNDRFFAVRPEGSVSTLKIQRTERGDSAVYLCASSWTGNQPQHFGDGTRLSIL.

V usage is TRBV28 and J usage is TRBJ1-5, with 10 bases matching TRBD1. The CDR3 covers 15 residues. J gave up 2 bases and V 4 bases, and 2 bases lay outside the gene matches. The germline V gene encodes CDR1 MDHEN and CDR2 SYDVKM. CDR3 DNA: TGTGCCAGCAGTTCCGGGACAGGGGGCAATCAGCCCCAGCATTTT. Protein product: CASSSGTGGNQPQHF.

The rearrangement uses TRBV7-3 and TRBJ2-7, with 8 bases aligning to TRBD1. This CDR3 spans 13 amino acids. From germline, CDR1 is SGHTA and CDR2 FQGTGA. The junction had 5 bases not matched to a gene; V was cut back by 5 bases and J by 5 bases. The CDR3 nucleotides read TGTGCCAGCAGCACCACGACAGGGGACGAGCAGTACTTC. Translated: CASSTTTGDEQYF.

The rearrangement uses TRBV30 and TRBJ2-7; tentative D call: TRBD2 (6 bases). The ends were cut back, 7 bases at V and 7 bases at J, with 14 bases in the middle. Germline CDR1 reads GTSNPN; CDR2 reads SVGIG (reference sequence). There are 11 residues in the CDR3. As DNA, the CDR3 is TGTGCCTCAAAGGGACTGTGGGAGCAGTACTTC. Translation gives CASKGLWEQYF.

The CDR3 nucleotides are TGTGCCAGCAGCCAAGTTACCAGGGGACGCACAGATACGCAGTATTTT. Amino acids: CASSQVTRGRTDTQYF. The V and J genes are TRBV14 and TRBJ2-3; D is possibly TRBD1 (6 bases). The germline CDR1 and CDR2 sequences are SGHDN and FVKESK. The CDR3 is made up of 16 amino acids. The V end was cut by 1 base, the J end by 1 base, with 12 bases between.

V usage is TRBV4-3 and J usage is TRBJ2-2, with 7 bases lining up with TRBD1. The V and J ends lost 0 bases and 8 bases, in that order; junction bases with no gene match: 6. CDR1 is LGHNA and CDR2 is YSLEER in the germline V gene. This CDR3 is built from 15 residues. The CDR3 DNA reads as TGCGCCAGCAGCCAAGAAAGACAGGGCGAGGGGGAGCTGTTTTTT. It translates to CASSQERQGEGELFF.

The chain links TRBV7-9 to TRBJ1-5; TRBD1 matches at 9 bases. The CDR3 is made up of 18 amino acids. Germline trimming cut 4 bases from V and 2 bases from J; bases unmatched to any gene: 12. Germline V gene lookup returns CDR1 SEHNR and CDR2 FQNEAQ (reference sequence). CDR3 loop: CASSSAGTGIGGNQPQHF. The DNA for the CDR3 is TGTGCCAGCAGCTCAGCGGGGACAGGGATTGGCGGCAATCAGCCCCAGCATTTT.

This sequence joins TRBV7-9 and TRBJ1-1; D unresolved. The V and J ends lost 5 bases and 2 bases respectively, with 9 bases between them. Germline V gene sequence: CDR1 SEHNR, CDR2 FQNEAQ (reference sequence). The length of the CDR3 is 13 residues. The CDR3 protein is CASSKSSNTEAFF. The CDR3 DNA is TGTGCCAGCAGCAAGAGTAGTAACACTGAAGCTTTCTTT.

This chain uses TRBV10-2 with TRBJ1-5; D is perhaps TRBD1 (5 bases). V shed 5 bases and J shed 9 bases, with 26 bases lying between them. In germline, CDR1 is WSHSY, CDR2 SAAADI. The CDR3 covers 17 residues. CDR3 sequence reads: CASSNSRLDSVRRPQHF. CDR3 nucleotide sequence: TGCGCCAGCAGTAATTCACGGTTAGACAGCGTGCGACGGCCCCAGCATTTT.

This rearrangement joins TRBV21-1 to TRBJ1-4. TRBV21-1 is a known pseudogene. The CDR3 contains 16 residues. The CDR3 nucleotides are TGTGCCAGCAGCAAACCTAAATTCACAACTAATGAAAAACTGTTTTTT. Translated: CASSKPKFTTNEKLFF.

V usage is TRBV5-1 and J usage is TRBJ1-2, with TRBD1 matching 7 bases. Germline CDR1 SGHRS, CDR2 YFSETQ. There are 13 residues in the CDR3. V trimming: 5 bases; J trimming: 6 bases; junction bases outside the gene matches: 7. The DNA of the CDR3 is TGCGCCAGCAGAAGACAGGGTTCTGATGGCTACACCTTC. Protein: CASRRQGSDGYTF.

The CDR3 protein is CAWKLTQGASTQYF. CDR3 coding DNA: TGTGCCTGGAAATTAACTCAGGGGGCCAGTACGCAGTATTTT. The V and J genes are TRBV30 and TRBJ2-3, with 8 nucleotides matching TRBD1. The CDR3 runs to 14 residues. Germline-derived CDR1 and CDR2 are GTSNPN and SVGIG (reference sequence). Trimming at V came to 4 bases and at J to 8 bases, leaving 11 bases not matched to a gene.

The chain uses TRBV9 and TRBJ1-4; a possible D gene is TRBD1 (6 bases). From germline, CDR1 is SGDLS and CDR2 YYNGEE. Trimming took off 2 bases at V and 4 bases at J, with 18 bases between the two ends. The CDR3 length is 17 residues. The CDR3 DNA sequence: TGTGCCAGCAGCGTTAAAAGGGGGGGCAGTCATAATGAAAAACTGTTTTTT. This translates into CASSVKRGGSHNEKLFF. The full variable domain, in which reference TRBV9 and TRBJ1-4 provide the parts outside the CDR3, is DSGVTQTPKHLITATGQRVTLRCSPRSGDLSVYWYQQSLDQGLQFLIQYYNGEERAKGNILERFSAQQFPDLHSELNLSSLELGDSALYFCASSVKRGGSHNEKLFFGSGTQLSVL.

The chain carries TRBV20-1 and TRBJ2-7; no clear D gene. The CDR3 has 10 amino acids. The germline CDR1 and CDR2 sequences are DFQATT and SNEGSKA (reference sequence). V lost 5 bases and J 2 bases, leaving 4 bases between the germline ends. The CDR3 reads CSAQTYEQYF. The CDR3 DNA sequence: TGCAGTGCTCAAACCTACGAGCAGTACTTC.

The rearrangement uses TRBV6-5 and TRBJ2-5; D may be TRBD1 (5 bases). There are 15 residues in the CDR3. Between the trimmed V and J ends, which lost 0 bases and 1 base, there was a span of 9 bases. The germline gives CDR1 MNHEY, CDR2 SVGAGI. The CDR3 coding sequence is TGTGCCAGCAGTTACTCCGGACACACCCAAGAGACCCAGTACTTC. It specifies CASSYSGHTQETQYF.

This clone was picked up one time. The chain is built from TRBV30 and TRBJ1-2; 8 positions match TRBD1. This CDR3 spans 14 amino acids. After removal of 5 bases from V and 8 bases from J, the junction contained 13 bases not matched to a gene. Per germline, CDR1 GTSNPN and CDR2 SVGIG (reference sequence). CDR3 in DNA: TGTGCCTGGCGCAGGGGGCGCTCAGTGGGAGGCTACACCTTC. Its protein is CAWRRGRSVGGYTF.

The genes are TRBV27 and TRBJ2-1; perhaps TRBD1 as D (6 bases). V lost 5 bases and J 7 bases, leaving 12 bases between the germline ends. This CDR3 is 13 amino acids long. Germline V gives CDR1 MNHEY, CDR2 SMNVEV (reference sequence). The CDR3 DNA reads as TGTGCCAGCAGTACTGGGGGCATTAATGAGCAGTTCTTC. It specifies CASSTGGINEQFF.

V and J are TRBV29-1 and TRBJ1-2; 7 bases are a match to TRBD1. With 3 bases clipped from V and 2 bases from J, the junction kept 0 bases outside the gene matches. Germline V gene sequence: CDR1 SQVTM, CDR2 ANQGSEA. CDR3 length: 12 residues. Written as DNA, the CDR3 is TGCAGCGTTGAGGGACAGAACTATGGCTACACCTTC. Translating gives CSVEGQNYGYTF.

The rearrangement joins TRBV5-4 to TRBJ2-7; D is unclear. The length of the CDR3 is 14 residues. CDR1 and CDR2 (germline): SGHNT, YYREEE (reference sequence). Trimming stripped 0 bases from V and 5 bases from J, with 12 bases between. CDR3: CASSLDSSSHEQYF. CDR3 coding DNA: TGTGCCAGCAGCTTGGATTCTAGTTCCCACGAGCAGTACTTC.

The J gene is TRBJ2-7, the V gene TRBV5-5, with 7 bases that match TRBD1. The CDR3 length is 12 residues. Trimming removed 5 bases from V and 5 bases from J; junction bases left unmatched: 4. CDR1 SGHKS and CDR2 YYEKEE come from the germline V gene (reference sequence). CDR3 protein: CASRLTGDEQYF. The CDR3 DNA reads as TGTGCCAGCAGACTTACAGGGGACGAGCAGTACTTC.